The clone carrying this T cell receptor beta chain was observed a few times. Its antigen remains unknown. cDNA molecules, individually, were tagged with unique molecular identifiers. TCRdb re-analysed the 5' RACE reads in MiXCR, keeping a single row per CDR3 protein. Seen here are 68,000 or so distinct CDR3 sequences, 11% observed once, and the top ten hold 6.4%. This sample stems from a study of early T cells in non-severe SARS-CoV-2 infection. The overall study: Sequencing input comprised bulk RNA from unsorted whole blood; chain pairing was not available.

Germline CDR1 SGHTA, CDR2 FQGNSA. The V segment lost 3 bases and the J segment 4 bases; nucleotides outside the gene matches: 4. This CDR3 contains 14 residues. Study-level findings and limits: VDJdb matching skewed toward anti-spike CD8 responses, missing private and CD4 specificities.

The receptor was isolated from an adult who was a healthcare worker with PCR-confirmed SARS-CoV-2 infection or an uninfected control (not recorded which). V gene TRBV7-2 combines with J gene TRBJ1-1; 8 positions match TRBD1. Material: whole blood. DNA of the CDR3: TGTGCCAGCAGCTTGGACAGGGAGAGCACTGAAGCTTTCTTT. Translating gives CASSLDRESTEAFF. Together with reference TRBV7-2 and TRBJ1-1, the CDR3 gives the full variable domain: GAGVSQSPSNKVTEKGKDVELRCDPISGHTALYWYRQSLGQGLEFLIYFQGNSAPDKSGLPSDRFSAERTGGSVSTLTIQRTQQEDSAVYLCASSLDRESTEAFFGQGTRLTVV.